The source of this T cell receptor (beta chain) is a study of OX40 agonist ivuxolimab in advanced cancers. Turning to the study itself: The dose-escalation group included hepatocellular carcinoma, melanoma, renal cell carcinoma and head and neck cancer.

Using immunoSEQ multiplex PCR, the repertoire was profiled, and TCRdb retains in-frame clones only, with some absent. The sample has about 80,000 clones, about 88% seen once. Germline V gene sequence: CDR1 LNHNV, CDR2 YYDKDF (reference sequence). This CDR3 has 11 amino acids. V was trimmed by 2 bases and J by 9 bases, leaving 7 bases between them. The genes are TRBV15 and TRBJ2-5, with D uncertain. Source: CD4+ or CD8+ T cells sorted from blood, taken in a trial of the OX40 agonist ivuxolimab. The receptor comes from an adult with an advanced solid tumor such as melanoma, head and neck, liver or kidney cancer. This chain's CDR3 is CATSRLGAQYF. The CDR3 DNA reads TGTGCCACCAGCAGACTGGGTGCCCAGTACTTC.